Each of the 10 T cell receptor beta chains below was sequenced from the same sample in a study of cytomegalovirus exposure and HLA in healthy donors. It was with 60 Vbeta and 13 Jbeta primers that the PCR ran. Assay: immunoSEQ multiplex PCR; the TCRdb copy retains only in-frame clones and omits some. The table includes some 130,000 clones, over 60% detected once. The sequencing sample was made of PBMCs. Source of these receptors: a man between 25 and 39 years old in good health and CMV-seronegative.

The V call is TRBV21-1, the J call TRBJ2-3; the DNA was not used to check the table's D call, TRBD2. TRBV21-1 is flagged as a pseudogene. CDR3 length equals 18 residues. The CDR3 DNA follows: TGTGCCAGCAGCAAAGGGACTAGCGGGAGGAAAAGCACAGATACGCAGTATTTT. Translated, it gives CASSKGTSGRKSTDTQYF.

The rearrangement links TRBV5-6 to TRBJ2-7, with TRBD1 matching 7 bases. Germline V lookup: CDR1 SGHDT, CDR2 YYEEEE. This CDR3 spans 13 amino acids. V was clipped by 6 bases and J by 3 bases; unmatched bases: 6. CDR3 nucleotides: TGTGCCAGCACCCCAGGGGGTGGCTACGAGCAGTACTTC. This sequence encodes CASTPGGGYEQYF. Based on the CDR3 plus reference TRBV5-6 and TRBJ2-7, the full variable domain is DAGVTQSPTHLIKTRGQQVTLRCSPKSGHDTVSWYQQALGQGPQFIFQYYEEEERQRGNFPDRFSGHQFPNYSSELNVNALLLGDSALYLCASTPGGGYEQYFGPGTRLTVT.

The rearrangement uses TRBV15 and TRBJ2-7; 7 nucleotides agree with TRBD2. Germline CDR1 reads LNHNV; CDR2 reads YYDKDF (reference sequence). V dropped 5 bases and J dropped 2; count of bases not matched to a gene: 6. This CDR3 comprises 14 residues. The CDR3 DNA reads TGTGCCACCAGCGCTACTAGCGAGACCTACGAGCAGTACTTC. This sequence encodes CATSATSETYEQYF.

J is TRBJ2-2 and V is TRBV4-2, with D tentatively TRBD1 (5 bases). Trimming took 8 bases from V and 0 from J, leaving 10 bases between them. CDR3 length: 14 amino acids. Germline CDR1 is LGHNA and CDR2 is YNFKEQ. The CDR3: CASGRQSNTGELFF. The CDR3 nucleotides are TGTGCCAGCGGAAGACAGTCGAACACCGGGGAGCTGTTTTTT.

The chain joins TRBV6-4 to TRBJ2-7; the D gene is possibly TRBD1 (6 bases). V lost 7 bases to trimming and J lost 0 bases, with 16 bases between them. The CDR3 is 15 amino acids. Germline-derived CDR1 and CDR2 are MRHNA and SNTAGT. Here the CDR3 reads CASKLRGSSSYEQYF. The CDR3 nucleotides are TGTGCCAGCAAGCTGAGGGGGAGTAGCTCCTACGAGCAGTACTTC.

The chain's CDR3 is CASSWGQNQPQHF. The CDR3 nucleotides read TGTGCCAGCAGTTGGGGACAGAATCAGCCCCAGCATTTT. V and J are TRBV28 and TRBJ1-5, with 7 bases fitting TRBD1. The CDR3 has 13 amino acids. Germline CDR1 is MDHEN and CDR2 is SYDVKM. The V and J ends lost 4 bases and 4 bases, in that order; junction bases with no gene match: 1. The full variable domain, completed using reference TRBV28 and TRBJ1-5, is DVKVTQSSRYLVKRTGEKVFLECVQDMDHENMFWYRQDPGLGLRLIYFSYDVKMKEKGDIPEGYSVSREKKERFSLILESASTNQTSMYLCASSWGQNQPQHFGDGTRLSIL.

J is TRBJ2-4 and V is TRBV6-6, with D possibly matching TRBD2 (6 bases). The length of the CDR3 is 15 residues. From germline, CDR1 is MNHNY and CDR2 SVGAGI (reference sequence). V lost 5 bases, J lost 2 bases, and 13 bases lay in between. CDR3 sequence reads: CASSTTLASKNIQYF. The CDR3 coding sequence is TGTGCCAGCAGTACCACTCTAGCGTCCAAAAACATTCAGTACTTC.

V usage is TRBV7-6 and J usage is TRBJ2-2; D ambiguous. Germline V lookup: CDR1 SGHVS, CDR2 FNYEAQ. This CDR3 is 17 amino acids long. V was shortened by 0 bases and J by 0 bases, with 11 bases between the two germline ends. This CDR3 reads CASSLAVEAANTGELFF. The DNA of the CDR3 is TGTGCCAGCAGCTTAGCCGTAGAGGCAGCGAACACCGGGGAGCTGTTTTTT.

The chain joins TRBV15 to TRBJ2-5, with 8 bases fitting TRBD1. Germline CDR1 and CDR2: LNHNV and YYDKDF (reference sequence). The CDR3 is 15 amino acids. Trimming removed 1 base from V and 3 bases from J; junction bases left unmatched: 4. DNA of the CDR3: TGTGCCACCAGCAGAGGCCAGACAGGGGAAGAGACCCAGTACTTC. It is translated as CATSRGQTGEETQYF.

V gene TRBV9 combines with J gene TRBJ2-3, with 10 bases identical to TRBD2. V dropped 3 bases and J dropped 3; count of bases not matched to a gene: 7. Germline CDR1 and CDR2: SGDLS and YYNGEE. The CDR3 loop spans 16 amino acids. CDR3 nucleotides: TGTGCCAGCAGCGCCGGGACTAGCGTCCCAACAGATACGCAGTATTTT. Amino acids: CASSAGTSVPTDTQYF.